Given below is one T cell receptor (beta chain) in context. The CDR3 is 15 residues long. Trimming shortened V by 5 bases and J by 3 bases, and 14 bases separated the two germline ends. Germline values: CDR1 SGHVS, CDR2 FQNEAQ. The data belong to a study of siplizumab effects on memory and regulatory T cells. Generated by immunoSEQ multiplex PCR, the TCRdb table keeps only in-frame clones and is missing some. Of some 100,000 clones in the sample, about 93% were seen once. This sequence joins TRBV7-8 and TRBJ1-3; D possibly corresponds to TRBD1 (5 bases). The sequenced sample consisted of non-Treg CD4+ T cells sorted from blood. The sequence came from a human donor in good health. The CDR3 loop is CASSPGGTLGNTIYF. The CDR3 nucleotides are TGTGCCAGCAGCCCCGGGGGAACTCTTGGAAACACCATATATTTT.